The rows below give T cell receptor beta chains drawn from one sample of a study of blood T cells in healthy people across ages. A single record per CDR3 protein comes from TCRdb applying MiXCR to the 5' RACE reads. This table has about 800,000 distinct CDR3 sequences, just under 25% appearing once. This sample also appeared in a second study, on T cells of mothers and their children.

Input material: blood. Receptor source: a boy aged 10-17 years in good health. Both conserved end residues are part of each CDR3. D genes are given only for firm matches. Clone size is not always given. Where it is, it says once, few, many or a class for expanded clones.

d_call	v_call	clone_size	j_call	cdr3_aa	cdr3_nt
NA	TRBV4-1	few	TRBJ1-1	CASSQGRDSEAFF	TGCGCCAGCAGCCAAGGTCGGGACTCTGAAGCTTTCTTT
NA	TRBV28	few	TRBJ2-3	CASSLAETSTDTQYF	TGTGCCAGCAGTTTGGCGGAGACTAGCACAGATACGCAGTATTTT
TRBD1	TRBV27	NA	TRBJ1-4	CASSWTGGGEKLFF	TGTGCCAGCAGTTGGACAGGTGGAGGTGAAAAACTGTTTTTT
NA	TRBV20-1	few	TRBJ2-4	CSARAPPGAGNIQYF	TGCAGTGCTAGAGCCCCCCCGGGGGCGGGAAACATTCAGTACTTC
TRBD1	TRBV2	NA	TRBJ2-4	CASSRQGPIAKNIQYF	TGTGCCAGCAGTAGACAGGGCCCGATAGCCAAAAACATTCAGTACTTC
NA	TRBV28	NA	TRBJ1-4	CASSSTGYVVGKLFF	TGTGCCAGCAGTTCAACAGGGTATGTCGTTGGAAAACTGTTTTTT
NA	TRBV11-2	few	TRBJ1-3	CASSLTHTGNTIYF	TGTGCCAGCAGCTTAACCCACACTGGAAACACCATATATTTT
NA	TRBV5-1	NA	TRBJ2-2	CASSSLGPTIPRATGELFF	TGCGCCAGCAGCTCCCTGGGACCCACGATCCCACGTGCTACCGGGGAGCTGTTTTTT
NA	TRBV6-6	few	TRBJ2-3	CASSLPLRDTDTQYF	TGTGCCAGCAGTCTCCCCCTACGGGACACAGATACGCAGTATTTT
NA	TRBV20-1	few	TRBJ1-6	CSASPDKYSPLHF	TGCAGTGCTAGTCCCGACAAGTACTCACCCCTCCACTTT
NA	TRBV16	NA	TRBJ1-6	CASSRVMVNNSPLHF	TGTGCCAGCAGCCGCGTCATGGTTAACAATTCACCCCTCCACTTT
NA	TRBV20-1	NA	TRBJ2-5	CSARAARAGETQYF	TGCAGTGCTAGAGCTGCCAGGGCTGGGGAGACCCAGTACTTC
NA	TRBV7-8	NA	TRBJ2-6	CASSLWRVDRSGANVLTF	TGTGCCAGCAGCTTGTGGAGGGTAGACCGCTCTGGGGCCAACGTCCTGACTTTC
NA	TRBV6-2/TRBV6-3	few	TRBJ2-1	CASSPPPGTSNEQFF	TGTGCCAGCAGTCCCCCCCCAGGAACGAGCAATGAGCAGTTCTTC
TRBD1	TRBV2	few	TRBJ1-1	CASSGGQGAGAFF	TGTGCCAGCAGTGGGGGACAGGGGGCAGGAGCTTTCTTT
TRBD1	TRBV7-2	few	TRBJ1-1	CASSLLRGKTEAFF	TGTGCCAGCAGCCTTCTCAGGGGGAAGACTGAAGCTTTCTTT
TRBD2	TRBV5-6	many	TRBJ2-1	CASSQPTSGRPGDEQFF	TGTGCCAGCAGCCAACCTACTAGCGGGAGGCCGGGTGATGAGCAGTTCTTC
TRBD1	TRBV28	few	TRBJ1-1	CASSPDRGGAFF	TGTGCCAGCAGTCCCGACAGGGGGGGAGCTTTCTTT
TRBD2	TRBV12-3/TRBV12-4	NA	TRBJ2-4	CASSLRGVAKNIQYF	TGTGCCAGCAGTTTACGGGGGGTAGCCAAAAACATTCAGTACTTC
NA	TRBV6-2/TRBV6-3	NA	TRBJ2-1	CASSYKGGVWSEQFF	TGTGCCAGCAGTTACAAGGGGGGCGTTTGGAGTGAGCAGTTCTTC
NA	TRBV29-1	NA	TRBJ1-2	CSVVGQEGYTF	TGCAGCGTTGTGGGGCAGGAAGGCTACACCTTC
NA	TRBV7-9	NA	TRBJ1-1	CASSSPVNTEAFF	TGTGCCAGCAGCTCGCCGGTGAACACTGAAGCTTTCTTT
NA	TRBV5-8	few	TRBJ1-1	CALRAGTEAFF	TGTGCCCTCAGGGCGGGGACTGAAGCTTTCTTT
TRBD1	TRBV4-3	NA	TRBJ1-4	CASSKQSGTGGTNEKLFF	TGCGCCAGCAGCAAACAATCCGGGACAGGGGGGACTAATGAAAAACTGTTTTTT
NA	TRBV12-3/TRBV12-4	NA	TRBJ2-3	CASSLRAADTQYF	TGTGCCAGCAGTTTGAGGGCCGCAGATACGCAGTATTTT
TRBD1	TRBV6-5	few	TRBJ2-5	CASSRGVNRGETQYF	TGTGCCAGCAGTAGAGGGGTGAACAGGGGCGAGACCCAGTACTTC
TRBD2	TRBV6-2/TRBV6-3	few	TRBJ2-5	CASSSLAGGLETQYF	TGTGCCAGCAGTTCCCTAGCGGGGGGGCTGGAGACCCAGTACTTC